This T cell receptor (beta chain) was captured by sequencing in a study of blood T cell repertoires in COVID-19. Study-wide background: Donors in the United States, Italy and Spain gave samples during acute or convalescent COVID-19. T cells, B-cell-depleted T cells, or PBMCs provided the cDNA or gDNA that served as material.

Original analysis: The assay estimated nucleated cells by amplifying reference gene primers. The table came from immunoSEQ multiplex PCR; TCRdb's copy has only in-frame clones and leaves some out. V, J and clone size are taken as reported in that table, and D and trimming were inferred from the DNA itself. The data show roughly 230,000 clones, with approximately 80% seen just once and around 26% held by the top ten. CDR1 GTSNPN and CDR2 SVGIG come from the germline V gene (reference sequence). The CDR3 length is 16 residues. V lost 3 bases and J lost 5; bases outside the gene matches: 9. Sequenced sample: peripheral blood. The TCR was taken from a man aged 35 to 55 with acute or convalescent COVID-19. The rearrangement links TRBV30 to TRBJ2-2; 10 bases map to TRBD2. The CDR3: CAWRSGRAALTGELFF. DNA of the CDR3: TGTGCCTGGAGGAGCGGGAGGGCCGCGTTAACCGGGGAGCTGTTTTTT.